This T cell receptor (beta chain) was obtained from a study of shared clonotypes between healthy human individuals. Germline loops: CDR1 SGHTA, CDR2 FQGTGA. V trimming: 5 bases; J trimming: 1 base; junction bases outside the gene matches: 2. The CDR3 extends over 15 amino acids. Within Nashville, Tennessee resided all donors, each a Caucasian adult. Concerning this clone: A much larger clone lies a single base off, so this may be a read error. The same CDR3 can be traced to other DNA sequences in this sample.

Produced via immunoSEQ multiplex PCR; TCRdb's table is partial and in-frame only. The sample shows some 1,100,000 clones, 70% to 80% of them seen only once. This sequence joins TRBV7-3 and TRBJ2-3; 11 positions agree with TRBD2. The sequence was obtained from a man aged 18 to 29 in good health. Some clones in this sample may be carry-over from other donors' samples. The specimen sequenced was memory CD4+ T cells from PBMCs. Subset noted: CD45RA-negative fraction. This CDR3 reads CASSPLAGGTDTQYF. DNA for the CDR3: TGTGCCAGCAGCCCACTAGCGGGAGGCACAGATACGCAGTATTTT.